Given below is one T cell receptor beta chain in context. Its specificity is unknown. With 0 bases clipped from V and 3 bases from J, the junction kept 2 bases outside the gene matches. Germline lookup yields CDR1 MDHEN and CDR2 SYDVKM. This CDR3 spans 14 amino acids. The authors reverse transcribed all of the isolated RNA, so sequencing captured expressed TCRB transcripts. Clones were sequenced by immunoSEQ multiplex PCR, and TCRdb holds only the in-frame ones, with some missing. Of some 150,000 clones listed, around 8.7% are singletons. Donors contributed one heparinised blood draw apiece, averaging roughly 0.12 L. These data come from a study of beta chain features in type 1 diabetes. Study-level findings and limits: A potential PCR bias toward shorter templates would be equal in patient and control samples. Lower insertion and higher deletion counts appeared at VDJ junctions in type 1 diabetes patients. The similarity of naive, central memory and Treg TCRB repertoires appeared greater among patients than among healthy donors.

The TCR was taken from a man between 18 and 29 years old in good health. The V gene is TRBV28, the J gene TRBJ2-7; 7 bases fit TRBD2. Sequencing was performed on central memory CD4+ T cells from blood. Here the CDR3 reads CASSLWGGSYEQYF. As DNA, the CDR3 is TGTGCCAGCAGTTTATGGGGGGGGAGCTACGAGCAGTACTTC.